This TCR beta chain was recovered during a study of T cells in Graves' hyperthyroidism and ophthalmopathy. General study points: In the blood, most expanded thyroid clonotypes above 0.001 appeared as well.

PBMCs stemmed from over 7.5 ml fresh peripheral blood. Worth noting for this clonotype: Its antigen is not known.

Between the trimmed V and J ends, which lost 8 bases and 2 bases, there was a span of 8 bases. CDR1 is MDHEN and CDR2 is SYDVKM in the germline V gene. The CDR3 contains 12 residues. RNA transcripts were the template for amplifying TCR beta CDR3 regions. Carried out on the TCR CDR3, a first-round RT-PCR used the HTBI primer set. One entry per CDR3 protein, called by TCRdb with MiXCR from the multiplex PCR reads. In the table there are around 350,000 distinct CDR3 sequences, about 25% of which are singletons. The rearrangement uses TRBV28 and TRBJ2-3, with a possible D match to TRBD1 (5 bases). The sequence came from a man over 45 with Graves' hyperthyroidism. The sample was blood. The CDR3 loop reads CASAGYTDTQYF. The CDR3 nucleotides are TGTGCCAGCGCAGGGTACACAGATACGCAGTATTTT.